This T cell receptor (beta chain) was recovered during a study of T-cell reconstitution after alpha-beta-depleted transplantation in children. Trimming cost V 4 bases and J 8 bases; bases outside gene matches: 10. Germline-derived CDR1 and CDR2 are SGHTA and FQGNSA. CDR3 size: 14 residues. As it was prepared, the TCRbeta library received unique molecular identifiers. One entry per CDR3 protein results from TCRdb running MiXCR on the PCR reads. The repertoire holds roughly 180,000 distinct CDR3 sequences, with less than 15% as singletons. The chain is built from TRBV7-2 and TRBJ1-2; 7 bases line up with TRBD1. The material was PBMCs from the stem cell graft donor, obtained from the stem cell graft. This sequence was found in a human donor who donated a stem cell graft to a child with acute lymphoblastic leukemia. The CDR3 loop is CASSSDRAPWGYTF. In DNA, the CDR3 is TGTGCCAGCAGCTCTGACAGGGCCCCATGGGGCTACACCTTC. Based on the CDR3 plus reference TRBV7-2 and TRBJ1-2, the full variable domain is GAGVSQSPSNKVTEKGKDVELRCDPISGHTALYWYRQSLGQGLEFLIYFQGNSAPDKSGLPSDRFSAERTGGSVSTLTIQRTQQEDSAVYLCASSSDRAPWGYTFGSGTRLTVV.